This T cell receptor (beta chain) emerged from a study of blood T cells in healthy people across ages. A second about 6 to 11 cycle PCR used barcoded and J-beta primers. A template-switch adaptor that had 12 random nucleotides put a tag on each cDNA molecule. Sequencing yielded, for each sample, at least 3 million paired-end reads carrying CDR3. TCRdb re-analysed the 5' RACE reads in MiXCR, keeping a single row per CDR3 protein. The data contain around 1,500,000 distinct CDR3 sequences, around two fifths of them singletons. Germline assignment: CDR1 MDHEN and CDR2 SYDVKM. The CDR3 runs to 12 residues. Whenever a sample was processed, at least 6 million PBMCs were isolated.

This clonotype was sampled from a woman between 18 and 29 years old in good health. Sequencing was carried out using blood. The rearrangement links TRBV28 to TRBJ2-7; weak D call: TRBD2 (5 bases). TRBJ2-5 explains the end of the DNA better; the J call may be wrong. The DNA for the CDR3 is TGTGCCAGCAGTACACTAGGGGAGACCCAGTACTTC. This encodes CASSTLGETQYF.